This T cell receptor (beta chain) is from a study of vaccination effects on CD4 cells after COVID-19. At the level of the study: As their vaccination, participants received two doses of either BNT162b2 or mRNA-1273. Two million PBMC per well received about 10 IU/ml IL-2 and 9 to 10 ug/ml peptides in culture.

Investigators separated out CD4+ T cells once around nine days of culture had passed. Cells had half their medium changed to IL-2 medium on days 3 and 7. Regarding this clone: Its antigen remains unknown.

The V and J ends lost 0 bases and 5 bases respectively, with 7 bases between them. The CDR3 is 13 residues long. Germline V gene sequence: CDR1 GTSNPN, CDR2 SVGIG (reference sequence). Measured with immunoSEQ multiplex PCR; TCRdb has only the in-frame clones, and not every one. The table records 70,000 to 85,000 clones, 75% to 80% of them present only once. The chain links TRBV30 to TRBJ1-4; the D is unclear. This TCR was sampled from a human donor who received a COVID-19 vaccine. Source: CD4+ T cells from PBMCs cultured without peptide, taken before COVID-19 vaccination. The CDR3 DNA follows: TGTGCCTGGAGTGTAACCCAAAATGAAAAACTGTTTTTT. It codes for CAWSVTQNEKLFF.